This T cell receptor beta chain is drawn from a study of cytomegalovirus exposure and HLA in healthy donors. Overall study findings and caveats: It was reportedly the case that the classifier diagnosed cytomegalovirus status with high specificity and sensitivity. The tendency of first-cohort TCR clusters to co-occur in the roughly 120 validation repertoires was the finding of a later analysis.

CDR1 and CDR2 from the germline V gene are MNHNS and SASEGT. There are 12 residues in the CDR3. Trimming cost V 6 bases and J 6 bases; bases outside gene matches: 5. Sequenced by immunoSEQ multiplex PCR; TCRdb stores in-frame clones only, minus some. The sample has about 130,000 clones, nearly 90% seen once. This clone was detected only a few times. No antigen is known for it. The chain recombines TRBV6-1 with TRBJ2-7; TRBD1 matches 7 bases. The TCR comes from a woman under 30 in good health and CMV-seronegative. Sequencing used PBMCs. The CDR3 sequence: CASRNRDSEQYF. CDR3 in DNA: TGTGCCAGCAGAAACCGGGACAGCGAGCAGTACTTC.